Each of the 29 T cell receptor beta chains below was sequenced from the same sample in a study of OX40 agonist ivuxolimab in advanced cancers. The table came from immunoSEQ multiplex PCR; TCRdb's copy has only in-frame clones and leaves some out. The sample yields 80,000 or so clones, roughly 91% seen once. Material: CD4+ or CD8+ T cells sorted from blood, obtained in a trial of the OX40 agonist ivuxolimab. All receptors come from an adult with an advanced solid tumor such as melanoma, head and neck, liver or kidney cancer.

The CDR3 region is CASSIEGGYEQYF. The CDR3 nucleotides read TGTGCCAGTAGTATAGAGGGAGGCTACGAGCAGTACTTC. This chain uses TRBV19 with TRBJ2-7, with a tentative D call TRBD2 (6 bases). CDR3 length: 13 residues. V was pared by 0 bases and J by 3 bases, with 6 bases between. The germline V gene encodes CDR1 LNHDA and CDR2 SQIVND (reference sequence).

The chain recombines TRBV5-1 with TRBJ1-6, with 7 bases aligning to TRBD1. Germline V CDR1 and CDR2: SGHRS, YFSETQ. V shed 1 base and J 12 bases; nucleotides not matched to a gene: 7. This CDR3 region has 14 residues. In DNA, the CDR3 is TGCGCCAGCAGCTTGCTACAGGGGATCGAACCCCTCCACTTT. This gives the protein CASSLLQGIEPLHF.

J is TRBJ2-2 and V is TRBV6-1, with TRBD1 matching over 7 bases. V lost 7 bases, J lost 5 bases, and 4 bases stayed unmatched. The CDR3 is made up of 13 amino acids. Germline V gives CDR1 MNHNS, CDR2 SASEGT. CDR3 nucleotides: TGTGCCAGCACCCGGACAGGAACCGGGGAGCTGTTTTTT. It yields the protein CASTRTGTGELFF.

The chain couples TRBV14 to TRBJ1-6, with D hard to call. The V end lost 4 bases, the J end lost 7 bases, and 8 bases lay between the germline ends. Germline CDR1 reads SGHDN; CDR2 reads FVKESK. This CDR3 spans 13 amino acids. DNA of the CDR3: TGTGCCAGCAGCCTCCTCGGGAATTCACCCCTCCACTTT. Translated, it gives CASSLLGNSPLHF.

The CDR3 DNA follows: TGTGCCAGCAGCCCGGGGTCCTATCAGCCCCAGCATTTT. This translates into CASSPGSYQPQHF. The rearrangement uses TRBV7-2 and TRBJ1-5; D unclear. V lost 5 bases and J lost 5, with 10 bases in between. The germline CDR1 and CDR2 sequences are SGHTA and FQGNSA. The CDR3 totals 13 residues.

The chain uses TRBV2 and TRBJ1-1, with a weak D call TRBD1 (5 bases). Per germline, CDR1 SNHLY and CDR2 FYNNEI. The CDR3 is made up of 13 amino acids. V was cut by 7 bases and J by 1 base, with 10 bases left in between. CDR3 in amino acids: CASTQGANTEAFF. In DNA form, the CDR3 reads TGTGCCAGCACACAAGGGGCGAACACTGAAGCTTTCTTT. Full variable domain (remainder filled in from reference TRBV2 and TRBJ1-1): EPEVTQTPSHQVTQMGQEVILRCVPISNHLYFYWYRQILGQKVEFLVSFYNNEISEKSEIFDDQFSVERPDGSNFTLKIRSTKLEDSAMYFCASTQGANTEAFFGQGTRLTVV.

This clone has only one observation. The chain is built from TRBV7-2 and TRBJ2-1; TRBD1 is a possible D gene (6 bases). The germline V and J ends were trimmed by 3 bases and 7 bases, with 7 bases remaining between them. This CDR3 contains 12 residues. Germline V gives CDR1 SGHTA, CDR2 FQGNSA. This CDR3 is CASSLQGNEQFF. The CDR3 bases are TGTGCCAGCAGCTTGCAGGGGAATGAGCAGTTCTTC.

The J gene is TRBJ2-1, the V gene TRBV28, with a possible D match to TRBD2 (7 bases). Germline V lookup: CDR1 MDHEN, CDR2 SYDVKM. V was cut by 5 bases and J by 9 bases, with 26 bases left in between. CDR3 length: 17 amino acids. The CDR3 sequence is CASSPSRGARVRGEQFF. In DNA, the CDR3 is TGTGCCAGCAGTCCCTCCCGGGGGGCACGGGTTAGGGGTGAGCAGTTCTTC.

This chain connects TRBV30 to TRBJ2-5; no definite D call. The CDR3 loop spans 13 amino acids. CDR1 is GTSNPN and CDR2 is SVGIG in the germline V gene (reference sequence). Deletions cut 2 bases from V and 6 bases from J, with 13 bases between. In DNA, the CDR3 is TGTGCCTGGAGTCCTGTGGTGGGTCAGACCCAGTACTTC. Residues: CAWSPVVGQTQYF.

The V and J genes are TRBV19 and TRBJ1-2; 11 bases match TRBD1. Per germline, CDR1 LNHDA and CDR2 SQIVND (reference sequence). Losses at the gene ends were 5 bases for V and 7 bases for J; bases not matched to a gene: 9. This CDR3 is 15 amino acids long. The CDR3 region is CASSLGDRGITGYTF. The CDR3 DNA sequence: TGTGCCAGTAGTTTGGGGGACAGGGGGATTACTGGCTACACCTTC.

The rearrangement links TRBV4-2 to TRBJ2-7, with a possible D match to TRBD1 (5 bases). V was clipped by 5 bases and J by 4 bases, with 15 bases between them. This CDR3 has 14 residues. Germline loops: CDR1 LGHNA, CDR2 YNFKEQ. The CDR3 nucleotides read TGTGCCAGCAGCTCCTCAGGGAACTCTTACGAGCAGTACTTC. Protein sequence: CASSSSGNSYEQYF.

This sequence joins TRBV14 and TRBJ2-1; D is possibly TRBD2 (6 bases). Germline V gives CDR1 SGHDN, CDR2 FVKESK. The CDR3 is 15 residues long. The V and J ends lost 4 bases and 7 bases respectively, with 17 bases between them. CDR3 sequence reads: CASSRLGGKENEQFF. In DNA form, the CDR3 reads TGTGCCAGCAGCCGTCTCGGAGGGAAAGAGAATGAGCAGTTCTTC.

This chain links TRBV21-1 with TRBJ1-2; the table's D call TRBD1 went unverified against the DNA. TRBV21-1 constitutes a pseudogene. The CDR3 spans 14 residues. The CDR3 DNA is TGTGCCAGCGCTCGGCTCCCAGGGGGGCATGGCTACACCTTC. Translation: CASARLPGGHGYTF.

The chain is built from TRBV7-2 and TRBJ2-2; perhaps TRBD2 as D (6 bases). CDR1 and CDR2 (germline): SGHTA, FQGNSA. V was pared by 2 bases and J by 0 bases, with 10 bases between. The CDR3 runs to 16 residues. CDR3 nucleotides: TGTGCCAGCAGCTTATTGGGACTGACGAACACCGGGGAGCTGTTTTTT. Residues: CASSLLGLTNTGELFF. The full variable domain, in which reference TRBV7-2 and TRBJ2-2 provide the parts outside the CDR3, is GAGVSQSPSNKVTEKGKDVELRCDPISGHTALYWYRQSLGQGLEFLIYFQGNSAPDKSGLPSDRFSAERTGGSVSTLTIQRTQQEDSAVYLCASSLLGLTNTGELFFGEGSRLTVL.

V gene TRBV6-5 combines with J gene TRBJ1-5; D not resolved. This CDR3 region has 13 residues. V lost 5 bases and J 5 bases, leaving 10 bases between the germline ends. Germline lookup yields CDR1 MNHEY and CDR2 SVGAGI. The CDR3 DNA reads as TGTGCCAGCAGTCTAGACACTTATCAGCCCCAGCATTTT. Translation: CASSLDTYQPQHF.

This chain uses TRBV5-1 with TRBJ2-2, with D maybe TRBD1 (6 bases). The germline V gene has CDR1 SGHRS and CDR2 YFSETQ. V lost 4 bases and J lost 3, with 13 bases in between. CDR3 length: 15 residues. This CDR3 is CASSPRQVHTGELFF. CDR3 DNA sequence: TGCGCCAGCAGCCCGCGACAGGTCCACACCGGGGAGCTGTTTTTT.

The chain recombines TRBV11-2 with TRBJ1-1; D is possibly TRBD1 (6 bases). The V and J ends lost 3 bases and 5 bases respectively, with 13 bases between them. The germline CDR1 and CDR2 sequences are SGHAT and FQNNGV. The length of the CDR3 is 14 residues. The CDR3 reads CASSFSAGETEAFF. The CDR3, as DNA: TGTGCCAGCAGCTTCTCGGCAGGGGAAACTGAAGCTTTCTTT.

The chain has TRBV18 and TRBJ2-5; D tentatively reads TRBD1 or TRBD2 (5 bases each). Germline values: CDR1 KGHSH, CDR2 LQKENI. The CDR3 runs to 16 residues. With 3 bases removed from V and 0 bases from J, the gap between germline ends came to 14 bases. CDR3: CASSPGRGLYQETQYF. The CDR3 coding sequence is TGTGCCAGCTCACCGGGACGGGGTTTGTACCAAGAGACCCAGTACTTC.

This chain joins TRBV7-6 and TRBJ2-1, with 12 bases identical to TRBD2. Germline loops: CDR1 SGHVS, CDR2 FNYEAQ. The CDR3 is 19 amino acids. The V gene end was trimmed by 5 bases and the J gene end by 0 bases; junction bases not matched to a gene: 11. DNA for the CDR3: TGTGCCAGCAGCGCTAGACTAGCGGGAGAGGCGGGCTCCTACAATGAGCAGTTCTTC. Translation: CASSARLAGEAGSYNEQFF.

V gene TRBV15 combines with J gene TRBJ2-5, with D perhaps given as TRBD1 or TRBD2 (5 bases each). The DNA end is more similar to TRBJ2-7, so the J call may be wrong. The V gene's germline CDR1 is LNHNV and CDR2 YYDKDF (reference sequence). The CDR3 consists of 15 residues. The CDR3 nucleotides read TGTGCCACCAGACCTAGTAGGGACGCCTCCTACGAGCAGTACTTC. It yields the protein CATRPSRDASYEQYF.

This clone was observed a single time. The rearrangement uses TRBV29-1 and TRBJ1-2; weak D call: TRBD1 (6 bases). Trimming took off 3 bases at V and 4 bases at J, with 12 bases between the two ends. Germline CDR1 reads SQVTM; CDR2 reads ANQGSEA. The CDR3 spans 13 residues. CDR3 sequence reads: CSVEEQGLYGYTF. As DNA, the CDR3 is TGCAGCGTTGAGGAGCAGGGGCTCTATGGCTACACCTTC.

This chain links TRBV28 with TRBJ2-1, with 8 bases aligning to TRBD2. V gave up 8 bases and J gave up 5 bases; unmatched junction bases: 8. Germline CDR1 reads MDHEN; CDR2 reads SYDVKM. CDR3 size: 14 residues. CDR3 in amino acids: CASSVGGANNEQFF. In DNA form, the CDR3 reads TGTGCCAGCTCTGTCGGGGGGGCGAACAATGAGCAGTTCTTC.

This clone is a singleton in its sample. V usage is TRBV9 and J usage is TRBJ2-6; D unclear. CDR3 length equals 18 residues. Between the trimmed V and J ends, which lost 3 bases and 2 bases, there was a span of 18 bases. Germline V gives CDR1 SGDLS, CDR2 YYNGEE. CDR3 in DNA: TGTGCCAGCAGCGCCCCTACAAGGGAAGAACCTGGGGCCAACGTCCTGACTTTC. It is translated as CASSAPTREEPGANVLTF.

This chain connects TRBV5-4 to TRBJ2-7, with TRBD1 matching 11 bases. The J segment lost 5 bases and the V segment lost 0 bases, leaving 4 bases of the junction unmatched. Germline CDR1 and CDR2: SGHNT and YYREEE (reference sequence). This CDR3 contains 15 residues. The CDR3 here is CASSLGGQGANEQYF. As DNA, the CDR3 is TGTGCCAGCAGCTTGGGTGGACAGGGGGCGAACGAGCAGTACTTC.

This clone turned up a few times. J is TRBJ1-5 and V is TRBV18; D is undetermined. Deletions cut 0 bases from V and 7 bases from J, with 10 bases between. This CDR3 region has 14 residues. From germline, CDR1 is KGHSH and CDR2 LQKENI. This chain's CDR3 is CASSPPTERQPQHF. DNA of the CDR3: TGTGCCAGCTCACCACCTACGGAGAGACAGCCCCAGCATTTT.

The chain carries TRBV29-1 and TRBJ1-2; D possibly corresponds to TRBD1 (5 bases). The CDR3 covers 12 residues. The germline V gene encodes CDR1 SQVTM and CDR2 ANQGSEA. Deletions cut 5 bases from V and 8 bases from J, with 15 bases between. The CDR3, as DNA: TGCAGCGTTTTCGGGGGGTCTGGGGGCTACACCTTC. It yields the protein CSVFGGSGGYTF.

This chain connects TRBV19 to TRBJ2-7; the D gene is possibly TRBD2 (6 bases). The V end was cut by 6 bases, the J end by 2 bases, with 20 bases between. The CDR3 extends over 16 amino acids. CDR1 is LNHDA, CDR2 SQIVND, per germline (reference sequence). CDR3 DNA sequence: TGTGCCAGTAGCCTCTCCTGGCTAGCGACGGCCTACGAGCAGTACTTC. Its translation is CASSLSWLATAYEQYF. Supplemented by reference TRBV19 and TRBJ2-7, the full variable domain reads DGGITQSPKYLFRKEGQNVTLSCEQNLNHDAMYWYRQDPGQGLRLIYYSQIVNDFQKGDIAEGYSVSREKKESFPLTVTSAQKNPTAFYLCASSLSWLATAYEQYFGPGTRLTVT.

This chain connects TRBV6-1 to TRBJ1-5, with TRBD1 matching over 9 bases. This CDR3 has 15 residues. CDR1 is MNHNS and CDR2 is SASEGT in the germline V gene. After removal of 2 bases from V and 6 bases from J, the junction contained 5 bases not matched to a gene. CDR3 bases: TGTGCCAGCAGTGAACAGACAGGGGGGGGTCAGCCCCAGCATTTT. This encodes CASSEQTGGGQPQHF.

The chain joins TRBV16 to TRBJ1-1; no definite D call. V shed 0 bases and J shed 0 bases, with 11 bases lying between them. CDR1 is KGHSY and CDR2 is FQNENV in the germline V gene. The CDR3 totals 16 residues. This chain's CDR3 is CASSQSIGLMNTEAFF. The CDR3 coding sequence is TGTGCCAGCAGCCAATCGATAGGCTTAATGAACACTGAAGCTTTCTTT.